This T cell receptor (beta chain) was identified in a study of T cell responses to AZD1222 COVID-19 vaccine. The protocol was immunoSEQ multiplex PCR, while the TCRdb copy is restricted to in-frame clones and leaves out a portion. There are 200,000 to 250,000 clones in the sample; roughly 94% occur only once, and over 1.5% lies in the top ten. Study findings and constraints: At study baseline, merely roughly 6 AZD1222 recipients were seropositive. Elevations in Spike-specific TCR breadth and depth followed administration of two AZD1222 doses.

CDR3 length: 14 amino acids. CDR1 is SQVTM and CDR2 is ANQGSEA in the germline V gene. V dropped 4 bases and J dropped 4; count of bases not matched to a gene: 7. About this clone itself: Its target is not known.

The source material was peripheral blood, sampled 28 days after the second dose of the MenACWY control vaccine. This TCR was recovered from an adult who received the MenACWY meningococcal vaccine as a control. The V gene is TRBV29-1, the J gene TRBJ2-1; 7 bases agree with TRBD2. CDR3 loop: CSVAREDPYNEQFF. CDR3 coding DNA: TGCAGCGTTGCACGGGAGGACCCATACAATGAGCAGTTCTTC.